The 13 T cell receptor beta chains presented below share a single source sample, sequenced in a study of T cell changes during pregnancy in multiple sclerosis. Data came from immunoSEQ multiplex PCR; TCRdb stores just in-frame clones and leaves some out. The sample includes around 45,000 clones, about nine tenths of them seen just once. The sample was CD4+ T cells from peripheral blood mononuclear cells, taken before pregnancy. These receptors were collected from a female donor with multiple sclerosis, enrolled in a pregnancy study.

The CDR3 DNA reads TGTGCCAGCAGCCGACCCACGGGGGGGCGATACGAGCAGTACTTC. This gives the protein CASSRPTGGRYEQYF. The J gene is TRBJ2-7, the V gene TRBV5-4, with 8 bases identical to TRBD2. Germline V lookup: CDR1 SGHNT, CDR2 YYREEE (reference sequence). This CDR3 has 15 residues. The V and J ends lost 4 bases and 4 bases, in that order; junction bases with no gene match: 10.

The V and J genes are TRBV7-2 and TRBJ1-2, with D possibly being TRBD1 (6 bases). V was cut by 4 bases and J by 6 bases, with 15 bases left in between. Germline CDR1 is SGHTA and CDR2 is FQGNSA. This CDR3 comprises 14 residues. The DNA of the CDR3 is TGTGCCAGCAGCTCAGGACAGACTTCACATGGCTACACCTTC. Residues: CASSSGQTSHGYTF.

In DNA form, the CDR3 reads TGTGCCAGCAGCCCGATAAACTGGGGGGGAGGAGAGACCCAGTACTTC. Protein product: CASSPINWGGGETQYF. This chain joins TRBV7-8 and TRBJ2-5; 7 nucleotides align to TRBD2. With V trimmed by 5 bases and J by 4 bases, 13 bases remained unmatched. Germline V gene data show CDR1 as SGHVS and CDR2 as FQNEAQ. CDR3 length: 16 amino acids.

The gene calls are TRBV19 and TRBJ1-2; weak D call: TRBD1 (5 bases). The CDR3 length is 13 residues. Germline CDR1 is LNHDA and CDR2 is SQIVND (reference sequence). V shed 3 bases and J shed 7 bases, with 12 bases lying between them. The CDR3 DNA reads TGTGCCAGTAGTATTGTAGGGGTGGCTGGCTACACCTTC. Its translation is CASSIVGVAGYTF.

The V and J genes are TRBV6-5 and TRBJ1-4; D is perhaps TRBD1 (5 bases). CDR1 is MNHEY and CDR2 is SVGAGI in the germline V gene. CDR3 size: 14 residues. Trimming pared 0 bases from V and 7 bases from J, leaving 9 bases between. The CDR3: CASSYSTVVEKLFF. CDR3 bases: TGTGCCAGCAGTTACTCGACAGTTGTTGAAAAACTGTTTTTT.

As concerns this clone: Within the sample, other DNA sequences also encode this same CDR3. The chain couples TRBV7-2 to TRBJ1-2; 7 bases line up with TRBD1. The CDR3 contains 13 residues. Trimming at V came to 5 bases and at J to 5 bases, leaving 5 bases not matched to a gene. Germline V lookup: CDR1 SGHTA, CDR2 FQGNSA. CDR3: CASSLGTEYGYTF. CDR3 coding DNA: TGTGCCAGCAGCCTAGGGACAGAGTATGGCTACACCTTC.

The chain carries TRBV7-2 and TRBJ1-5, with a tentative D call TRBD1 (5 bases). The ends were cut back, 3 bases at V and 3 bases at J, with 6 bases in the middle. The CDR3 extends over 13 amino acids. Germline V gene data show CDR1 as SGHTA and CDR2 as FQGNSA. The CDR3 DNA follows: TGTGCCAGCAGCTTCAGGGTCAATCAGCCCCAGCATTTT. Translated: CASSFRVNQPQHF. Full variable domain (remainder filled in from reference TRBV7-2 and TRBJ1-5): GAGVSQSPSNKVTEKGKDVELRCDPISGHTALYWYRQSLGQGLEFLIYFQGNSAPDKSGLPSDRFSAERTGGSVSTLTIQRTQQEDSAVYLCASSFRVNQPQHFGDGTRLSIL.

As concerns this clone: A junction boundary mismatches the germline segment, possibly from a read error. In nucleotides, the CDR3 is TGTGCCAGCAACTTAATTGGTGGGACAACCTACTACACCTTC. Its protein product is CASNLIGGTTYYTF. This chain joins TRBV7-3 and TRBJ1-2; weak D call: TRBD1 (6 bases). The CDR3 is 14 residues long. Germline V gene lookup returns CDR1 SGHTA and CDR2 FQGTGA.

The chain couples TRBV7-8 to TRBJ1-1; TRBD1 might be the D (6 bases). Per germline, CDR1 SGHVS and CDR2 FQNEAQ. The ends were cut back, 5 bases at V and 5 bases at J, with 18 bases in the middle. This CDR3 contains 15 residues. This CDR3 reads CASSNIMDSRTEAFF. CDR3 DNA sequence: TGTGCCAGCAGCAATATAATGGACAGCCGGACTGAAGCTTTCTTT.

This clone was observed a handful of times. J is TRBJ1-3 and V is TRBV12-5; D is undetermined. The germline V gene encodes CDR1 LGHNT and CDR2 FRNRAP. This CDR3 is 13 amino acids long. Trimming pared 2 bases from V and 12 bases from J, leaving 14 bases between. The CDR3 spells CASGLPDLGSIYF. For the CDR3, the DNA is TGTGCTAGTGGTTTGCCGGACTTGGGGAGCATATATTTT.

This chain uses TRBV6-4 with TRBJ2-1, with TRBD2 as a possible D gene (5 bases). The CDR3 totals 14 residues. V was clipped by 2 bases and J by 0 bases, with 5 bases between them. The germline V gene encodes CDR1 MRHNA and CDR2 SNTAGT. DNA of the CDR3: TGTGCCAGCAGTGACGGGAGCTCCTACAATGAGCAGTTCTTC. Protein sequence: CASSDGSSYNEQFF.

The chain joins TRBV18 to TRBJ2-3, with D unclear. Trimming cost V 3 bases and J 5 bases, with 6 bases left between them. Germline-derived CDR1 and CDR2 are KGHSH and LQKENI. This CDR3 is 12 amino acids long. The CDR3 DNA reads as TGTGCCAGCTCACCGCTAGTAGATACGCAGTATTTT. Its translation: CASSPLVDTQYF.

V gene TRBV7-9 combines with J gene TRBJ2-5; 9 positions agree with TRBD2. Unmatched junction bases numbered 5, after V lost 5 bases and J lost 4 bases. The CDR3 sequence is 14 residues long. CDR1 is SEHNR, CDR2 FQNEAQ, per germline (reference sequence). The DNA for the CDR3 is TGTGCCAGCAGCCGTAGCGGGGGCGGAGAGACCCAGTACTTC. Amino acid sequence: CASSRSGGGETQYF.